These T cell receptor beta chains were read from a single sample in a study of read filtering for tumor transcriptome and immune sequencing. One entry per CDR3 protein, called by TCRdb with MiXCR from the reads. The profile shows 100,000 to 150,000 distinct CDR3 sequences, 13% of them singletons. Sequenced: a population of CD138-negative cells sorted from bone marrow. The receptor source for this set is a donor over 35 with multiple myeloma. CDR3s include the opening cysteine and the closing phenylalanine or tryptophan. The D gene is left open where the match is weak. Rows may omit the clone size; those that give it use once, few, many or a size class.

v_call	clone_size	d_call	j_call	cdr3_aa	cdr3_nt
TRBV7-9	.	.	TRBJ1-1	CASSLDEDTEAFF	TGTGCCAGCAGCTTAGACGAGGACACTGAAGCTTTCTTT
TRBV20-1	.	.	TRBJ2-2	CSARDARHPDTGELFF	TGCAGTGCTAGAGATGCGCGACACCCGGACACCGGGGAGCTGTTTTTT
TRBV7-8	many	.	TRBJ2-2	CASSLSASGPSNRGGELFF	TGTGCCAGCAGCTTATCCGCGAGCGGGCCCTCGAATAGGGGCGGGGAGCTGTTTTTT
TRBV7-8	many	TRBD1	TRBJ2-2	CASSTRTGFGVTTGELFF	TGTGCCAGCAGCACCCGGACAGGGTTTGGGGTTACCACCGGGGAGCTGTTTTTT
TRBV12-3/TRBV12-4	many	.	TRBJ2-5	CASSWGAGETQYF	TGTGCCAGCAGTTGGGGGGCTGGGGAGACCCAGTACTTC
TRBV14	few	.	TRBJ2-2	CASSQVGGAATGELFF	TGTGCCAGCAGCCAAGTCGGGGGAGCGGCCACCGGGGAGCTGTTTTTT
TRBV20-1	many	TRBD2	TRBJ2-5	CSARGLAGNVQETQYF	TGCAGTGCTAGGGGCCTAGCGGGGAACGTGCAAGAGACCCAGTACTTC
TRBV6-5	many	.	TRBJ2-7	CASTRAQTGYYEQYF	TGTGCCAGCACTCGAGCCCAGACAGGATACTACGAGCAGTACTTC
TRBV5-1	many	TRBD1	TRBJ1-5	CASGTGEGNQPQHF	TGCGCCAGCGGGACAGGGGAGGGCAATCAGCCCCAGCATTTT
TRBV7-9	.	.	TRBJ1-5	CASSLDTAGDQPQHF	TGTGCCAGCAGCTTGGACACAGCCGGAGATCAGCCCCAGCATTTT
TRBV5-1	many	TRBD1	TRBJ2-5	CASSFWDRGGEVQYF	TGCGCCAGCAGCTTCTGGGACAGGGGAGGGGAGGTCCAGTACTTC
TRBV11-3	many	.	TRBJ1-2	CASSSRKGYTF	TGTGCCAGCAGCTCCCGCAAAGGCTACACCTTC
TRBV6-2/TRBV6-3	.	.	TRBJ2-1	CASSYGDRVVEKRFF	TGTGCCAGCAGTTATGGGGATCGAGTTGTAGAAAAGCGGTTCTTC
TRBV7-9	many	.	TRBJ2-1	CASGFFRENNEQFF	TGTGCCAGCGGCTTTTTCAGGGAGAACAATGAGCAGTTCTTC
TRBV5-6	many	TRBD2	TRBJ2-5	CASSLLYAGGTETQYF	TGTGCCAGCAGCTTGTTGTATGCGGGGGGCACAGAGACCCAGTACTTC
TRBV6-5	few	.	TRBJ1-1	CASSYPATGGEAFF	TGTGCCAGCAGTTACCCCGCCACGGGAGGTGAAGCTTTCTTT
TRBV3-1	few	.	TRBJ2-7	CASSQISGFWEQYF	TGTGCCAGCAGCCAAATATCAGGGTTTTGGGAGCAGTACTTC
TRBV12-3/TRBV12-4	many	.	TRBJ2-2	CASTQDRTWNTGELFF	TGTGCCAGCACCCAGGACCGGACCTGGAACACCGGGGAGCTGTTTTTT
TRBV6-5	many	.	TRBJ2-7	CASSQRLPGSYQQYF	TGTGCCAGCAGCCAAAGACTACCGGGGTCCTACCAGCAGTACTTC
TRBV6-4	many	.	TRBJ2-5	CASSEDLFGTQYF	TGTGCCAGCAGCGAGGACTTGTTCGGGACCCAGTACTTC
TRBV10-3	few	.	TRBJ1-6	CATGGTGGYNSPLHF	TGTGCCACCGGGGGAACTGGAGGGTATAATTCACCCCTCCACTTT
TRBV20-1	.	.	TRBJ2-7	CSATGGREQYF	TGCAGTGCTACCGGGGGTAGAGAGCAGTACTTC
TRBV4-1	few	.	TRBJ2-3	CASTFGGTSTDTQYF	TGCGCCAGCACCTTTGGGGGAACTAGCACAGATACGCAGTATTTT
TRBV5-6	many	.	TRBJ2-2	CASGGLFTGELFF	TGTGCCAGCGGGGGACTCTTCACCGGGGAGCTGTTTTTT
TRBV6-1	many	.	TRBJ2-3	CASASGQRTADTQYF	TGTGCCAGCGCCTCCGGGCAGAGGACCGCAGATACGCAGTATTTT
TRBV7-3	many	.	TRBJ2-1	CASSLGASSYNEQFF	TGTGCCAGCAGCTTGGGTGCAAGCTCCTACAATGAGCAGTTCTTC
TRBV7-3	few	.	TRBJ2-7	CASSLNGGSSYGQYF	TGTGCCAGCAGCTTAAATGGGGGCAGCTCCTACGGGCAGTACTTC
TRBV5-1	many	.	TRBJ1-1	CASSLQSGPEAFF	TGCGCCAGCAGCTTGCAATCTGGGCCGGAAGCTTTCTTT
TRBV7-9	.	.	TRBJ1-3	CAGRGDGNTICF	TGTGCCGGCCGGGGTGACGGAAACACCATATGTTTT